The sequence of this T cell receptor beta chain was determined in a study of blood T cells in healthy people across ages. Together with a sample-barcoded 5' primer, a J-beta primer mix was included in a second PCR lasting 7 to 11 cycles. MiXCR, applied by TCRdb to the 5' RACE reads, yields one record per CDR3 protein. The sample lists roughly 800,000 distinct CDR3 sequences, roughly 60% occurring once. This clonotype occurred a few times. The trim removed 4 bases at V and 7 bases at J, leaving 9 bases unmatched. Germline CDR1 reads SQVTM; CDR2 reads ANQGSEA. CDR3 length equals 14 residues. This TCR was sampled from a man in his thirties or forties in good health. Input material: blood. The chain uses TRBV29-1 and TRBJ2-1, with 8 bases aligning to TRBD2. CDR3 in amino acids: CSVVPGRARNEQFF. For the CDR3, the DNA is TGCAGCGTTGTTCCCGGGAGGGCCCGGAATGAGCAGTTCTTC.